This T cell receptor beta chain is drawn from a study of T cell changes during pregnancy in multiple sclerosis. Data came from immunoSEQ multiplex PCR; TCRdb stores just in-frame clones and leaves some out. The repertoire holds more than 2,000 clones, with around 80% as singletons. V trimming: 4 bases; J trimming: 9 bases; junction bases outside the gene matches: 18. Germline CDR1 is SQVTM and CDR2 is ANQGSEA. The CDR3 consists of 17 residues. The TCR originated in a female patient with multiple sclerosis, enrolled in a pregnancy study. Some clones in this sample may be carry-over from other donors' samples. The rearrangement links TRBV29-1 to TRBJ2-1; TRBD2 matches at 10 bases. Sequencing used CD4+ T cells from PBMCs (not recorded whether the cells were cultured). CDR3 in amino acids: CSVGRLSGGFLEGEQFF. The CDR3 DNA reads TGCAGCGTTGGTCGACTTAGCGGGGGGTTTTTGGAGGGTGAGCAGTTCTTC.